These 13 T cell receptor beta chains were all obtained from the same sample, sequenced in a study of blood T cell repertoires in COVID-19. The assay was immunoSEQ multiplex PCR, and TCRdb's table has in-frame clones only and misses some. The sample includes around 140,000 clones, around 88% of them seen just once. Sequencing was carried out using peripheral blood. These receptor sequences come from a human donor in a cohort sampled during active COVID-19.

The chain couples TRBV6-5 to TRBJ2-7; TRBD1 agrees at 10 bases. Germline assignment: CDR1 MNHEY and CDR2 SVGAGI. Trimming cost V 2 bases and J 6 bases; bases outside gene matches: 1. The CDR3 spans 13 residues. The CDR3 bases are TGTGCCAGCAGTTACGACAGGGGGCTCGAGCAGTACTTC. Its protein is CASSYDRGLEQYF.

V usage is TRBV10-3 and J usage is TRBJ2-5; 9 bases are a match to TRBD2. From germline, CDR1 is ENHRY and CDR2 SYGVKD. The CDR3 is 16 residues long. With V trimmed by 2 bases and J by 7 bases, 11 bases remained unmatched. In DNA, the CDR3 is TGTGCCATCAGTGAGGTAGCGGGGGTCTCCCTGGGGACCCAGTACTTC. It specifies CAISEVAGVSLGTQYF.

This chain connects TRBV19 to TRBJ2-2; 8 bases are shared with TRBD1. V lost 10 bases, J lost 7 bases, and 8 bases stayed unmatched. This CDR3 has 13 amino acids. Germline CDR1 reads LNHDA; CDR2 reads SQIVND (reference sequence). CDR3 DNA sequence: TGTGCCATGGGCAGGGGGCGCGGCGGGGAGCTGTTTTTT. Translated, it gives CAMGRGRGGELFF.

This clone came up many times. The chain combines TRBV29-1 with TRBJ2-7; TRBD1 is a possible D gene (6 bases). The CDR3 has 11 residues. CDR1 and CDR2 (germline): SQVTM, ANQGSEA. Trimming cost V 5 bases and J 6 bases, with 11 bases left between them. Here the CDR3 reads CSVPGGFEQYF. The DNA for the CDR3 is TGCAGCGTTCCTGGGGGCTTCGAGCAGTACTTC.

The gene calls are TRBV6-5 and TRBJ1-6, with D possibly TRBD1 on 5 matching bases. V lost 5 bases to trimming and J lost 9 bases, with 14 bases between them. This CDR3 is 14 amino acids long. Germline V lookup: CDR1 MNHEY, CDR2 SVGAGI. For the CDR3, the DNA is TGTGCCAGCAGTCAGTGGGGGGTTCGTTCACCCCTCCACTTT. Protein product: CASSQWGVRSPLHF.

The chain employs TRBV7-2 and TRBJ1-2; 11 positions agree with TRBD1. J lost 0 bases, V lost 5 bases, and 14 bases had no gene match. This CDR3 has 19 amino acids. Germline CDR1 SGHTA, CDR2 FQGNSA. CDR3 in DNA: TGTGCCAGCAGCCGTTATGCGGACAGGGGGCCCATTTCTAACTATGGCTACACCTTC. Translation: CASSRYADRGPISNYGYTF.

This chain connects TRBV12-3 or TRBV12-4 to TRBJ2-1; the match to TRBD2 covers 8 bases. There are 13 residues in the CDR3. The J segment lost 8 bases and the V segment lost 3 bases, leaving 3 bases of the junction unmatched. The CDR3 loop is CASSLSGGYEQFF. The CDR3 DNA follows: TGTGCCAGCAGTTTGAGCGGGGGCTATGAGCAGTTCTTC.

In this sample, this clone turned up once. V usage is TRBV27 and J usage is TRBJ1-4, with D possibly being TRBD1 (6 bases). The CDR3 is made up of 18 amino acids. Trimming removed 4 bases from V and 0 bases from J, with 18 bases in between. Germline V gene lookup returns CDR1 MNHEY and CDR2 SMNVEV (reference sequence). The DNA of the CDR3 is TGTGCCAGCAGTTCAATAAACAGGGACGGGACAACTAATGAAAAACTGTTTTTT. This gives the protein CASSSINRDGTTNEKLFF.

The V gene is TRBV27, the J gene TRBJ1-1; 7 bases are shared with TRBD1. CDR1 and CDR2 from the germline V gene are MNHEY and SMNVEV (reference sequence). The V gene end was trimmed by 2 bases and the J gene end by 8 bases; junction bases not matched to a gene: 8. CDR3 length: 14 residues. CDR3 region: CASSLIPTGSEAFF. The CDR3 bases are TGTGCCAGCAGTTTAATCCCGACAGGGTCAGAAGCTTTCTTT.

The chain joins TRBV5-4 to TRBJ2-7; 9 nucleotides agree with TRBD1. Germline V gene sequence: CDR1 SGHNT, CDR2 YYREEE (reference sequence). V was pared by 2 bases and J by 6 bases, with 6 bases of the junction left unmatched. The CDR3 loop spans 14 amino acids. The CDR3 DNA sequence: TGTGCCAGCAGCTTCGGACAGGGGCTGGTCGAGCAGTACTTC. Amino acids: CASSFGQGLVEQYF.

Here the CDR3 DNA reads TGTGCCAGCAGCCAAGGGACAGCTGGGGCCAACGTCCTGACTTTC. This codes for CASSQGTAGANVLTF. The gene calls are TRBV3-1 (or the pseudogene TRBV3-2) and TRBJ2-6, with D possibly matching TRBD1 (6 bases). CDR3 length: 15 residues. Between the trimmed V and J ends, which lost 1 base and 2 bases, there was a span of 6 bases. Germline V CDR1 and CDR2: LGHDT, YNNKEL (reference sequence).

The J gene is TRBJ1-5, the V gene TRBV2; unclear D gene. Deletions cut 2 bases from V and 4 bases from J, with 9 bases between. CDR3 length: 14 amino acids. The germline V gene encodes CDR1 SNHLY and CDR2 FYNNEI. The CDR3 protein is CASSERGKNQPQHF. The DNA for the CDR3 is TGTGCCAGCAGTGAACGGGGTAAAAATCAGCCCCAGCATTTT. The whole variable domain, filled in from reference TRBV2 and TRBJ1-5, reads EPEVTQTPSHQVTQMGQEVILRCVPISNHLYFYWYRQILGQKVEFLVSFYNNEISEKSEIFDDQFSVERPDGSNFTLKIRSTKLEDSAMYFCASSERGKNQPQHFGDGTRLSIL.

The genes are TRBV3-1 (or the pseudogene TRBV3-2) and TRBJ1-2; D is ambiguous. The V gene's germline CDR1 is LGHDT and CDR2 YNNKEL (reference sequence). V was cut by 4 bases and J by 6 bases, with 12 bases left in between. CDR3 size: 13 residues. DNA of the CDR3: TGTGCCAGCAGCCCCATGGGTCAGGATGGCTACACCTTC. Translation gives CASSPMGQDGYTF.